What follows are 28 T cell receptor beta chains derived from one specimen sequenced in a study of cytomegalovirus exposure and HLA in healthy donors. The study ran its PCR with 60 Vbeta and 13 Jbeta primers. The repertoire was sequenced with immunoSEQ multiplex PCR; TCRdb's copy has only in-frame clones and lacks some. The sample lists roughly 130,000 clones; roughly three fifths were seen once. Sequencing input: PBMCs. The source is a male donor in good health and CMV-seronegative.

The CDR3 DNA reads as TGTGCCAGCAGCTTAGGTGGACAGGGCTCTGGCTATGGCTACACCTTC. It specifies CASSLGGQGSGYGYTF. V usage is TRBV7-2 and J usage is TRBJ1-2, with TRBD1 identical over 8 bases. CDR3 length: 16 amino acids. Germline V gene sequence: CDR1 SGHTA, CDR2 FQGNSA. Trimming at V came to 1 base and at J to 4 bases, leaving 8 bases not matched to a gene.

The rearrangement joins TRBV4-3 to TRBJ2-6; TRBD1 aligns across 8 bases. With 0 bases clipped from V and 4 bases from J, the junction kept 11 bases outside the gene matches. CDR1 is LGHNA, CDR2 YSLEER, per germline. The CDR3 extends over 19 amino acids. The DNA for the CDR3 is TGCGCCAGCAGCCAAGAGCCTTTTCCCCAGGGGGCCGGGGCCAACGTCCTGACTTTC. As protein: CASSQEPFPQGAGANVLTF.

As concerns this clone: Additional DNA sequences in this sample encode the identical CDR3. The chain carries TRBV5-4 and TRBJ2-1; unclear D gene. CDR1 SGHNT and CDR2 YYREEE come from the germline V gene (reference sequence). V lost 5 bases and J lost 0, with 6 bases in between. There are 13 residues in the CDR3. This chain's CDR3 is CASRLDSYNEQFF. CDR3 in DNA: TGTGCCAGCAGACTCGACTCCTACAATGAGCAGTTCTTC.

This chain connects TRBV5-1 to TRBJ1-2; TRBD1 matches at 8 bases. J was trimmed by 6 bases and V by 4 bases; bases with no gene match: 8. CDR3 length: 14 amino acids. The germline V gene has CDR1 SGHRS and CDR2 YFSETQ. The CDR3 sequence is CASSLQTGDDGYTF. The DNA for the CDR3 is TGCGCCAGCAGCCTCCAGACAGGGGATGATGGCTACACCTTC.

This clone appeared a single time. The J gene is TRBJ1-6, the V gene TRBV7-2; D is undetermined. The CDR3 extends over 15 amino acids. Per the germline V gene, CDR1 is SGHTA and CDR2 is FQGNSA. V lost 2 bases to trimming and J lost 5 bases, with 10 bases between them. The CDR3 DNA is TGTGCCAGCAGCTTAACAGACAATGATAATTCACCCCTCCACTTT. It encodes CASSLTDNDNSPLHF.

This chain joins TRBV28 and TRBJ1-1; 8 positions agree with TRBD1. This CDR3 spans 16 amino acids. In germline, CDR1 is MDHEN, CDR2 SYDVKM. The V and J ends lost 3 bases and 1 base, in that order; junction bases with no gene match: 7. CDR3 DNA: TGTGCCAGCAGTTTCGGGACAGGAATACGGAACACTGAAGCTTTCTTT. Translated: CASSFGTGIRNTEAFF. The whole variable domain, remainder taken from reference TRBV28 and TRBJ1-1, is DVKVTQSSRYLVKRTGEKVFLECVQDMDHENMFWYRQDPGLGLRLIYFSYDVKMKEKGDIPEGYSVSREKKERFSLILESASTNQTSMYLCASSFGTGIRNTEAFFGQGTRLTVV.

The J gene is TRBJ2-7, the V gene TRBV19, with 9 bases identical to TRBD2. CDR3 length: 15 amino acids. V gave up 1 base and J gave up 3 bases; unmatched junction bases: 4. Germline-derived CDR1 and CDR2 are LNHDA and SQIVND (reference sequence). For the CDR3, the DNA is TGTGCCAGTAGTATAGTTAGCGGGGGAGACTACGAGCAGTACTTC. Translated, it gives CASSIVSGGDYEQYF.

CDR3 amino acids: CASSLGSGEETQYF. The DNA of the CDR3 is TGCGCCAGCAGCTTGGGTAGCGGGGAAGAGACCCAGTACTTC. The rearrangement links TRBV5-1 to TRBJ2-5; 8 positions match TRBD2. Germline V gives CDR1 SGHRS, CDR2 YFSETQ. J gave up 3 bases and V 0 bases, and 1 base lay outside the gene matches. The CDR3 covers 14 residues.

The chain links TRBV5-6 to TRBJ1-2; D uncertain. CDR3 length: 14 amino acids. V was clipped by 2 bases and J by 4 bases, with 12 bases between them. The germline V gene encodes CDR1 SGHDT and CDR2 YYEEEE. The CDR3 region is CASSFGSGGYGYTF. CDR3 coding DNA: TGTGCCAGCAGCTTCGGGTCGGGAGGCTATGGCTACACCTTC.

The J gene is TRBJ1-5, the V gene TRBV6-4, with D possibly TRBD1 on 5 matching bases. The germline V gene encodes CDR1 MRHNA and CDR2 SNTAGT. The ends were cut back, 4 bases at V and 1 base at J, with 11 bases in the middle. This CDR3 is 15 amino acids long. The CDR3 loop reads CASSAGTDSNQPQHF. CDR3 nucleotides: TGTGCCAGCAGTGCAGGGACTGACAGCAATCAGCCCCAGCATTTT.

The chain uses TRBV7-9 and TRBJ2-7, with 8 bases that match TRBD1. J was trimmed by 2 bases and V by 4 bases; bases with no gene match: 1. Germline assignment: CDR1 SEHNR and CDR2 FQNEAQ (reference sequence). The CDR3 sequence is 13 residues long. The CDR3 here is CASSSTGAYEQYF. The CDR3 coding sequence is TGTGCCAGCAGCTCGACAGGGGCCTACGAGCAGTACTTC.

The rearrangement uses TRBV28 and TRBJ2-7; maybe TRBD2 (6 bases). The CDR3 loop spans 12 amino acids. Trimming removed 5 bases at V and 7 bases at J, with 12 bases between. Germline V gene data show CDR1 as MDHEN and CDR2 as SYDVKM. CDR3 region: CASSGGKEEQYF. Here the CDR3 DNA reads TGTGCCAGCAGTGGGGGGAAGGAAGAGCAGTACTTC.

In its sample, this clone was seen a few times. The rearrangement links TRBV7-9 to TRBJ1-3; TRBD1 matches 8 bases. Trimming took 4 bases from V and 8 from J; bases not matched to a gene: 7. The germline CDR1 and CDR2 sequences are SEHNR and FQNEAQ (reference sequence). The CDR3 consists of 14 residues. CDR3 residues: CASSSRGLEDTIYF. The CDR3 DNA reads TGTGCCAGCAGCTCCAGGGGGCTCGAAGACACCATATATTTT.

This clone was detected a few times. The sample contains more than one DNA sequence encoding this CDR3. V and J are TRBV19 and TRBJ2-7; 11 nucleotides align to TRBD2. This CDR3 has 14 amino acids. Germline V lookup: CDR1 LNHDA, CDR2 SQIVND (reference sequence). The V gene end was trimmed by 3 bases and the J gene end by 3 bases; junction bases not matched to a gene: 1. CDR3 region: CASSITSGGYEQYF. CDR3 sequence (DNA): TGTGCCAGTAGTATTACTAGCGGGGGCTACGAGCAGTACTTC.

The chain links TRBV7-2 to TRBJ2-7, with 10 bases identical to TRBD2. The length of the CDR3 is 15 residues. The germline V gene encodes CDR1 SGHTA and CDR2 FQGNSA. V was pared by 5 bases and J by 7 bases, with 11 bases of the junction left unmatched. CDR3 DNA: TGTGCCAGCAGCCAGATAGCGGGGGGTTTTGGTGAGCAGTACTTC. Translated, it gives CASSQIAGGFGEQYF.

CDR3 sequence reads: CASSSGSNTEAFF. The CDR3 coding sequence is TGTGCCAGCAGTTCAGGCTCGAACACTGAAGCTTTCTTT. The chain combines TRBV2 with TRBJ1-1; D gene ambiguous. V shed 5 bases and J shed 1 base, with 8 bases lying between them. The CDR3 loop spans 13 amino acids. CDR1 is SNHLY, CDR2 FYNNEI, per germline. The full variable domain, its missing parts supplied by reference TRBV2 and TRBJ1-1, is EPEVTQTPSHQVTQMGQEVILRCVPISNHLYFYWYRQILGQKVEFLVSFYNNEISEKSEIFDDQFSVERPDGSNFTLKIRSTKLEDSAMYFCASSSGSNTEAFFGQGTRLTVV.

The chain couples TRBV6-5 to TRBJ1-2, with 7 bases lining up with TRBD1. Trimming removed 5 bases from V and 8 bases from J; junction bases left unmatched: 14. From germline, CDR1 is MNHEY and CDR2 SVGAGI. The CDR3 sequence is 15 residues long. This CDR3 reads CASSGGGSRGWGYTF. The CDR3 nucleotides are TGTGCCAGCAGTGGAGGGGGCTCGAGGGGCTGGGGCTACACCTTC.

In its sample, this clone was seen a few times. The chain recombines TRBV7-9 with TRBJ1-2; D is possibly TRBD1 (6 bases). Germline values: CDR1 SEHNR, CDR2 FQNEAQ (reference sequence). V was shortened by 5 bases and J by 7 bases, with 17 bases between the two germline ends. This CDR3 has 14 residues. CDR3 sequence (DNA): TGTGCCAGCAGCCCCTCCAGAGGGGGTGGTGGCTACACCTTC. This encodes CASSPSRGGGGYTF.

V usage is TRBV4-1 and J usage is TRBJ1-2, with D hard to call. Deletions cut 4 bases from V and 8 bases from J, with 17 bases between. Germline CDR1 is MGHRA and CDR2 is YSYEKL. CDR3 length equals 14 residues. DNA of the CDR3: TGCGCCAGCAGCCCAAGTTGGGCGCAGAGAGGCTACACCTTC. It yields the protein CASSPSWAQRGYTF.

V usage is TRBV5-1 and J usage is TRBJ2-7, with TRBD1 matching over 8 bases. This CDR3 has 16 residues. CDR1 is SGHRS and CDR2 is YFSETQ in the germline V gene. The ends lost 5 bases at V and 0 bases at J; junction bases unmatched: 10. In DNA, the CDR3 is TGCGCCAGCAGGTTAGGGACAGGCGTGAGCTCCTACGAGCAGTACTTC. It yields the protein CASRLGTGVSSYEQYF.

The chain combines TRBV5-5 with TRBJ2-7; 12 positions match TRBD1. The CDR3 is 14 amino acids. V shed 2 bases, J shed 6 bases, and the junction held 3 bases outside the gene matches. Germline V gene lookup returns CDR1 SGHKS and CDR2 YYEKEE (reference sequence). CDR3 in amino acids: CASSFRDRGLEQYF. The CDR3 coding sequence is TGTGCCAGCAGCTTCCGGGACAGGGGGCTCGAGCAGTACTTC.

This clone was observed a few times. The chain employs TRBV4-1 and TRBJ2-2; TRBD2 matches 12 bases. Germline trimming cut 2 bases from V and 0 bases from J; bases unmatched to any gene: 4. The CDR3 is 18 amino acids. Per the germline V gene, CDR1 is MGHRA and CDR2 is YSYEKL. The CDR3 protein is CASSQTTSGGPNTGELFF. CDR3 DNA sequence: TGCGCCAGCAGCCAAACGACTAGCGGGGGCCCGAACACCGGGGAGCTGTTTTTT.

The CDR3 loop reads CASISWGGGFNQPQHF. The CDR3 bases are TGTGCCAGCATAAGCTGGGGAGGAGGTTTTAATCAGCCCCAGCATTTT. The chain joins TRBV28 to TRBJ1-5; D is undetermined. Trimming shortened V by 7 bases and J by 4 bases, and 20 bases separated the two germline ends. CDR1 is MDHEN, CDR2 SYDVKM, per germline. The CDR3 has 16 residues.

The chain joins TRBV2 to TRBJ2-1; 7 nucleotides match TRBD1. The CDR3 consists of 15 residues. Unmatched junction bases numbered 5, after V lost 6 bases and J lost 0 bases. Per the germline V gene, CDR1 is SNHLY and CDR2 is FYNNEI. As DNA, the CDR3 is TGTGCCAGCAGGTTGGACAGGAGCTCCTACAATGAGCAGTTCTTC. This translates into CASRLDRSSYNEQFF.

V gene TRBV12-2 combines with J gene TRBJ2-1; the table names TRBD2, a call not compared with the DNA. TRBV12-2 is assigned pseudogene status. The CDR3 loop spans 16 amino acids. CDR3 region: CASRSVLAGIGDEQFF. CDR3 DNA sequence: TGTGCAAGTCGCTCGGTGCTAGCGGGGATAGGCGATGAGCAGTTCTTC.

CDR3 amino acids: CASSLGGQVDEQYF. The CDR3 nucleotides read TGCGCCAGCAGCTTGGGGGGACAGGTCGACGAGCAGTACTTC. The gene calls are TRBV5-1 and TRBJ2-7; 8 nucleotides match TRBD1. This CDR3 spans 14 amino acids. Germline V lookup: CDR1 SGHRS, CDR2 YFSETQ. Unmatched junction bases numbered 4, after V lost 0 bases and J lost 5 bases.

The genes are TRBV20-1 and TRBJ2-3, with TRBD1 as a possible D gene (6 bases). The germline V gene has CDR1 DFQATT and CDR2 SNEGSKA (reference sequence). This CDR3 is 11 amino acids long. Trimming removed 7 bases from V and 5 bases from J, with 10 bases in between. The CDR3 spells CSEQGRDTQYF. Here the CDR3 DNA reads TGCAGTGAACAGGGAAGAGATACGCAGTATTTT.

Regarding this clone: The junction departs from germline at one end; a sequencing error may be responsible. The chain carries TRBV5-1 and TRBJ1-2, with D perhaps matching TRBD1 (5 bases). CDR1 is SGHRS and CDR2 is YFSETQ in the germline V gene. The CDR3 is made up of 13 amino acids. CDR3 protein: CASSEGLDYGYPF. As DNA, the CDR3 is TGCGCCAGCAGTGAGGGACTCGACTATGGCTACCCCTTC. Based on the CDR3 plus reference TRBV5-1 and TRBJ1-2, the full variable domain is KAGVTQTPRYLIKTRGQQVTLSCSPISGHRSVSWYQQTPGQGLQFLFEYFSETQRNKGNFPGRFSGRQFSNSRSEMNVSTLELGDSALYLCASSEGLDYGYPFGSGTRLTVV.